The 27 T cell receptor beta chains reported below all come from one sample, sequenced in a study of blood T cell repertoires in COVID-19. The assay was immunoSEQ multiplex PCR, and TCRdb's table has in-frame clones only and misses some. The sample holds about 290,000 clones, 89% seen once. The specimen sequenced was PBMCs or T cells enriched from blood (not recorded which). These receptors were collected from a middle-aged woman who had recovered from COVID-19.

This clone was picked up a small number of times. This chain links TRBV19 with TRBJ2-1; D is undetermined. Trimming removed 0 bases at V and 5 bases at J, with 11 bases between. Germline V gene data show CDR1 as LNHDA and CDR2 as SQIVND (reference sequence). There are 15 residues in the CDR3. The CDR3 DNA sequence: TGTGCCAGTAGTATAGAGCCTCGACTCAACAATGAGCAGTTCTTC. Protein sequence: CASSIEPRLNNEQFF.

This clone was counted once. This chain uses TRBV4-1 with TRBJ1-1; TRBD1 aligns across 10 bases. There are 15 residues in the CDR3. J was trimmed by 4 bases and V by 4 bases; bases with no gene match: 6. Germline CDR1 and CDR2: MGHRA and YSYEKL. The CDR3 DNA is TGCGCCAGCAGCCTTGGACAGGGGGGTATCACTGAAGCTTTCTTT. Translation: CASSLGQGGITEAFF.

The chain links TRBV9 to TRBJ2-7; TRBD2 matches at 11 bases. With 4 bases clipped from V and 2 bases from J, the junction kept 8 bases outside the gene matches. CDR1 is SGDLS, CDR2 YYNGEE, per germline. The CDR3 is 16 amino acids. CDR3 residues: CASSLTSGTETYEQYF. CDR3 in DNA: TGTGCCAGCAGCCTGACTAGCGGGACTGAAACCTACGAGCAGTACTTC.

This sequence joins TRBV10-3 and TRBJ1-5; 10 positions match TRBD1. CDR1 is ENHRY and CDR2 is SYGVKD in the germline V gene. With 6 bases clipped from V and 1 base from J, the junction kept 6 bases outside the gene matches. CDR3 length: 16 residues. CDR3 sequence: CAISEDRGPSNQPQHF. In DNA, the CDR3 is TGTGCCATCAGCGAAGACAGGGGGCCCAGCAATCAGCCCCAGCATTTT.

The count of this clone is one. This chain connects TRBV7-9 to TRBJ2-7; 9 positions match TRBD1. This CDR3 has 14 residues. Trimming at V came to 3 bases and at J to 5 bases, leaving 5 bases not matched to a gene. The germline V gene encodes CDR1 SEHNR and CDR2 FQNEAQ (reference sequence). The CDR3 DNA sequence: TGTGCCAGCAGCTTGGGGACAGGGATCCACGAGCAGTACTTC. Translating it yields CASSLGTGIHEQYF.

The chain employs TRBV29-1 and TRBJ1-1; D possibly corresponds to TRBD1 (5 bases). V was shortened by 7 bases and J by 1 base, with 13 bases between the two germline ends. This CDR3 spans 13 amino acids. Per germline, CDR1 SQVTM and CDR2 ANQGSEA. The DNA for the CDR3 is TGCAGCGGGGGAGTGGGGGGGAACACTGAAGCTTTCTTT. Protein sequence: CSGGVGGNTEAFF.

This sequence joins TRBV5-1 and TRBJ1-1, with D unresolved. From germline, CDR1 is SGHRS and CDR2 YFSETQ. The V and J ends lost 4 bases and 1 base respectively, with 14 bases between them. The CDR3 has 15 amino acids. This CDR3 reads CASSPLGSGNTEAFF. In nucleotides, the CDR3 is TGCGCCAGCAGCCCCCTTGGGTCGGGGAACACTGAAGCTTTCTTT.

The V call is TRBV7-9, the J call TRBJ2-1; 7 bases fit TRBD2. CDR1 SEHNR and CDR2 FQNEAQ come from the germline V gene (reference sequence). There are 12 residues in the CDR3. V shed 6 bases and J 8 bases; nucleotides not matched to a gene: 4. The chain's CDR3 is CASSFAGDEQFF. The DNA of the CDR3 is TGTGCCAGCAGTTTTGCGGGGGATGAGCAGTTCTTC.

This chain uses TRBV19 with TRBJ2-2; 7 nucleotides agree with TRBD2. CDR3 length: 18 residues. Per germline, CDR1 LNHDA and CDR2 SQIVND (reference sequence). Trimming cost V 6 bases and J 6 bases; bases outside gene matches: 19. CDR3 loop: CASRKNVLRGRAPGELFF. CDR3 bases: TGTGCCAGTAGAAAAAACGTATTGAGAGGGAGGGCCCCCGGGGAGCTGTTTTTT.

The chain couples TRBV2 to TRBJ2-2; D unclear. From germline, CDR1 is SNHLY and CDR2 FYNNEI. CDR3 length equals 16 residues. Deletions cut 3 bases from V and 2 bases from J, with 13 bases between. This chain's CDR3 is CASSDRHPGNTGELFF. The CDR3 DNA reads as TGTGCCAGCAGTGATAGGCATCCAGGAAACACCGGGGAGCTGTTTTTT. Together with reference TRBV2 and TRBJ2-2, the CDR3 gives the full variable domain: EPEVTQTPSHQVTQMGQEVILRCVPISNHLYFYWYRQILGQKVEFLVSFYNNEISEKSEIFDDQFSVERPDGSNFTLKIRSTKLEDSAMYFCASSDRHPGNTGELFFGEGSRLTVL.

This clone has only one observation. This chain links TRBV19 with TRBJ2-1; TRBD2 matches 12 bases. Germline-derived CDR1 and CDR2 are LNHDA and SQIVND (reference sequence). This CDR3 is 16 amino acids long. V dropped 5 bases and J dropped 10; count of bases not matched to a gene: 12. For the CDR3, the DNA is TGTGCCAGTAGTTTTCAGAGACTAGCGGGAGATGGCGAGCAGTTCTTC. Its translation: CASSFQRLAGDGEQFF.

This chain uses TRBV18 with TRBJ1-1; no clear D. V lost 3 bases, J lost 0 bases, and 8 bases lay in between. The CDR3 is 14 amino acids. Germline V gene data show CDR1 as KGHSH and CDR2 as LQKENI. The CDR3 reads CASSPGEVNTEAFF. CDR3 sequence (DNA): TGTGCCAGCTCACCGGGCGAAGTGAACACTGAAGCTTTCTTT.

The chain has TRBV10-3 and TRBJ2-3; 7 positions agree with TRBD2. Germline-derived CDR1 and CDR2 are ENHRY and SYGVKD. This CDR3 contains 15 residues. The V gene end was trimmed by 2 bases and the J gene end by 2 bases; junction bases not matched to a gene: 4. The CDR3, as DNA: TGTGCCATCAGTGAGCGGGGGAGGGTCACAGATACGCAGTATTTT. Translating gives CAISERGRVTDTQYF.

The rearrangement uses TRBV5-4 and TRBJ2-1; TRBD2 agrees at 10 bases. The germline V gene encodes CDR1 SGHNT and CDR2 YYREEE (reference sequence). J was trimmed by 9 bases and V by 3 bases; bases with no gene match: 9. The CDR3 loop spans 15 amino acids. The CDR3 protein is CASSSQREGESEQFF. In DNA form, the CDR3 reads TGTGCCAGCAGCTCCCAGCGGGAGGGCGAAAGTGAGCAGTTCTTC.

The chain is built from TRBV9 and TRBJ2-2, with 9 positions matching TRBD1. V trimming: 0 bases; J trimming: 6 bases; junction bases outside the gene matches: 12. The CDR3 has 18 amino acids. Germline V gene data show CDR1 as SGDLS and CDR2 as YYNGEE. The CDR3 protein is CASSVGTGAGPIPGELFF. CDR3 sequence (DNA): TGTGCCAGCAGCGTAGGGACAGGGGCGGGCCCTATCCCCGGGGAGCTGTTTTTT.

The chain combines TRBV7-9 with TRBJ2-3; 7 nucleotides match TRBD1. Germline assignment: CDR1 SEHNR and CDR2 FQNEAQ (reference sequence). V shed 5 bases, J shed 0 bases, and the junction held 5 bases outside the gene matches. The CDR3 spans 15 residues. This chain's CDR3 is CASSPVGQSTDTQYF. For the CDR3, the DNA is TGTGCCAGCAGCCCGGTGGGACAGAGCACAGATACGCAGTATTTT.

This clone was counted many times. V is TRBV19 and J is TRBJ2-7, with 10 bases lining up with TRBD1. Trimming removed 7 bases from V and 1 base from J; junction bases left unmatched: 7. The CDR3 is 15 amino acids. Germline assignment: CDR1 LNHDA and CDR2 SQIVND (reference sequence). The CDR3 region is CASNDPGQGSYEQYF. The CDR3 coding sequence is TGTGCCAGTAATGACCCGGGACAGGGGTCCTACGAGCAGTACTTC.

The V gene is TRBV5-1, the J gene TRBJ1-1; a possible D gene is TRBD1 (5 bases). V lost 0 bases and J lost 5, with 11 bases in between. Per germline, CDR1 SGHRS and CDR2 YFSETQ. This CDR3 has 14 amino acids. The chain's CDR3 is CASSLEGRATEAFF. DNA for the CDR3: TGCGCCAGCAGCTTGGAGGGGAGGGCGACTGAAGCTTTCTTT.

The chain couples TRBV5-1 to TRBJ1-3; maybe TRBD1 (6 bases). The CDR3 runs 14 residues. Trimming took 0 bases from V and 6 from J, leaving 10 bases between them. The germline V gene has CDR1 SGHRS and CDR2 YFSETQ. The CDR3 loop is CASSLASGQNTIYF. The CDR3, as DNA: TGCGCCAGCAGCTTGGCCTCGGGACAAAACACCATATATTTT.

The V call is TRBV2, the J call TRBJ1-5; D is possibly TRBD1 (5 bases). Trimming left V 7 bases short and J 7 bases short, with 17 bases between. The CDR3 is made up of 14 amino acids. Germline lookup yields CDR1 SNHLY and CDR2 FYNNEI. The CDR3 DNA sequence: TGTGCCAGCACCCAGACAGCGGCGGGGCAGCCCCAGCATTTT. This sequence encodes CASTQTAAGQPQHF.

This rearrangement joins TRBV7-2 to TRBJ1-4; tentative D call: TRBD1 (6 bases). V was cut by 4 bases and J by 6 bases, with 15 bases left in between. The CDR3 totals 15 residues. Germline values: CDR1 SGHTA, CDR2 FQGNSA. Here the CDR3 reads CASSSRGSGDEKLFF. As DNA, the CDR3 is TGTGCCAGCAGCTCGAGGGGGTCTGGGGATGAAAAACTGTTTTTT.

This clone was detected only a few times. The chain employs TRBV10-3 and TRBJ1-5, with D hard to call. Trimming stripped 4 bases from V and 5 bases from J, with 9 bases between. This CDR3 contains 13 residues. Germline values: CDR1 ENHRY, CDR2 SYGVKD. CDR3 sequence reads: CAISAAADQPQHF. CDR3 in DNA: TGTGCCATCAGTGCCGCTGCGGATCAGCCCCAGCATTTT.

Comments on this clone: Germline is not matched at one junction end, which may reflect a read error. The chain combines TRBV9 with TRBJ1-2, with 9 positions matching TRBD1. Germline values: CDR1 SGDLS, CDR2 YYNGEE. The CDR3 loop spans 14 amino acids. The CDR3 nucleotides read TGTGCCAGCAGCCGTGGGGACAGGGACTACGGCTACACCTTC. Amino acid sequence: CASSRGDRDYGYTF.

This chain uses TRBV29-1 with TRBJ2-3, with TRBD2 as a possible D gene (7 bases). Germline CDR1 and CDR2: SQVTM and ANQGSEA. The V end lost 2 bases, the J end lost 0 bases, and 12 bases lay between the germline ends. The CDR3 runs 15 residues. Here the CDR3 reads CSVERGGVSTDTQYF. In nucleotides, the CDR3 is TGCAGCGTTGAAAGGGGGGGAGTTAGCACAGATACGCAGTATTTT.

The chain recombines TRBV20-1 with TRBJ2-1, with D uncertain. The CDR3 is 11 amino acids. CDR1 and CDR2 from the germline V gene are DFQATT and SNEGSKA (reference sequence). V was cut by 6 bases and J by 7 bases, with 10 bases left in between. The CDR3 coding sequence is TGCAGTGCCAGGAACGATAATGAGCAGTTCTTC. As protein: CSARNDNEQFF.

This chain joins TRBV5-1 and TRBJ1-1; 8 bases are shared with TRBD1. Germline V lookup: CDR1 SGHRS, CDR2 YFSETQ. The CDR3 runs to 16 residues. The V and J ends lost 2 bases and 1 base, in that order; junction bases with no gene match: 7. CDR3 in amino acids: CASSLNQGAWNTEAFF. DNA of the CDR3: TGCGCCAGCAGCTTAAACCAGGGGGCCTGGAACACTGAAGCTTTCTTT.

V and J are TRBV3-1 (or the pseudogene TRBV3-2) and TRBJ1-4; TRBD1 aligns across 8 bases. Germline CDR1 is LGHDT and CDR2 is YNNKEL (reference sequence). The CDR3 is made up of 16 amino acids. The V segment lost 3 bases and the J segment 6 bases; nucleotides outside the gene matches: 9. In nucleotides, the CDR3 is TGTGCCAGCAGCCACCGCAGGGGGCAGGGATATGAAAAACTGTTTTTT. Protein sequence: CASSHRRGQGYEKLFF.